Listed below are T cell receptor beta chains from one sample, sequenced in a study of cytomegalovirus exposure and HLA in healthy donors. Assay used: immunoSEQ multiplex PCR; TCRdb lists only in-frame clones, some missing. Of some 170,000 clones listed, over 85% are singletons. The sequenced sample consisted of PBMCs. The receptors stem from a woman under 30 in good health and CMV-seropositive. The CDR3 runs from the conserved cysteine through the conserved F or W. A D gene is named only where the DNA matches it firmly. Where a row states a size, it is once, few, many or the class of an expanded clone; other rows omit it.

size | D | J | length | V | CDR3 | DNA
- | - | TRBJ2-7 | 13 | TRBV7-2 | CASSLGLGYEQYF | TGTGCCAGCAGCTTAGGACTAGGATACGAGCAGTACTTC
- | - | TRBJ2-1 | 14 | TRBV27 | CASFAGGAWNEQFF | TGTGCCAGCTTTGCTGGGGGCGCTTGGAATGAGCAGTTCTTC
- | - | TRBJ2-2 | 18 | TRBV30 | CAWSPFLDPGTPIGELFF | TGTGCCTGGAGTCCTTTTCTTGACCCCGGGACACCGATCGGGGAGCTGTTTTTT
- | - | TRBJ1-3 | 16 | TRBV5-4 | CASSLVASGSGNTIYF | TGTGCCAGCAGCTTGGTTGCATCGGGCTCTGGAAACACCATATATTTT
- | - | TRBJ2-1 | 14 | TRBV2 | CASLGTPSYNEQFF | TGTGCCAGCCTAGGGACACCCTCGTACAATGAGCAGTTCTTC
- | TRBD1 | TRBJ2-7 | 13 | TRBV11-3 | CASSQDRVEEQYF | TGTGCCAGCAGCCAGGACAGGGTTGAAGAGCAGTACTTC
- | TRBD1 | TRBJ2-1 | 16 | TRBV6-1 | CASSDDPGQGYNEQFF | TGTGCCAGCAGTGATGACCCGGGACAGGGCTACAATGAGCAGTTCTTC
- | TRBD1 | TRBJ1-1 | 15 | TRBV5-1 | CASSLGQGANSEAFF | TGCGCCAGCAGCTTGGGACAGGGGGCTAACTCTGAAGCTTTCTTT
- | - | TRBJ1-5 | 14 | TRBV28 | CASSLGNSNQPQHF | TGTGCCAGCAGTTTAGGCAATAGCAATCAGCCCCAGCATTTT
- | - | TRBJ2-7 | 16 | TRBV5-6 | CASSVPSSHLIYEQYF | TGTGCCAGCAGCGTGCCGTCTTCGCACCTAATCTACGAGCAGTACTTC
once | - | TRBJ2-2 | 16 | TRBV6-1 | CASSALTSLPTGELFF | TGTGCCAGCAGTGCCCTGACTAGTCTTCCTACCGGGGAGCTGTTTTTT
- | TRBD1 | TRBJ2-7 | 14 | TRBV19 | CASSMGQGLYEQYF | TGTGCCAGTAGTATGGGACAGGGACTCTACGAGCAGTACTTC
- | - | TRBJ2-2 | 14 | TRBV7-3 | CASSRTSHTGELFF | TGTGCCAGCAGCCGGACATCCCACACCGGGGAGCTGTTTTTT
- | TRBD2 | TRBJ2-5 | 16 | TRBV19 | CASSNRAGGPQETQYF | TGTGCCAGTAGTAATCGGGCGGGAGGGCCTCAGGAGACCCAGTACTTC
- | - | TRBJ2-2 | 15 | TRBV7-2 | CASSGGGTGTGELFF | TGTGCCAGCAGCGGCGGAGGGACTGGCACCGGGGAGCTGTTTTTT
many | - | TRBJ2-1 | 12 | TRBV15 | CATSIDRNEQFF | TGTGCCACCAGCATAGACCGCAATGAGCAGTTCTTC
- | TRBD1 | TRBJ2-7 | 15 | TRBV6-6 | CASSYTGTGPYEQYF | TGTGCCAGCAGTTACACCGGGACAGGACCCTACGAGCAGTACTTC
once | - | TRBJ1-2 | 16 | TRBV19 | CASSIVAEQRRYGYTF | TGTGCCAGTAGTATAGTGGCAGAACAAAGGAGGTATGGCTACACCTTC
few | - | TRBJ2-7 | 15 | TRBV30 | CAWGGYRGRTGEQYF | TGTGCCTGGGGAGGGTACAGGGGACGCACGGGCGAGCAGTACTTC
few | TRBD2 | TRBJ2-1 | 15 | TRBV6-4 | CASSRTSGSVNEQFF | TGTGCCAGCAGTCGGACTAGCGGGAGTGTTAATGAGCAGTTCTTC
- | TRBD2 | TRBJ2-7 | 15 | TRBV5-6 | CASSLRASGAYEQYF | TGTGCCAGCAGCTTGAGGGCTAGCGGGGCCTACGAGCAGTACTTC
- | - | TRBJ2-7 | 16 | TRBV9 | CASSVAGSGAPYEQYF | TGTGCCAGCAGCGTAGCGGGCTCGGGAGCCCCCTACGAGCAGTACTTC
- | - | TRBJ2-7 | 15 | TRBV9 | CASSAQPGTNYEQYF | TGTGCCAGCAGCGCTCAACCCGGGACAAACTACGAGCAGTACTTC
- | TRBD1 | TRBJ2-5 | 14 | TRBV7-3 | CASSPQGFGETQYF | TGTGCCAGCAGCCCACAGGGGTTTGGGGAGACCCAGTACTTC
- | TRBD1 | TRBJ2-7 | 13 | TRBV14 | CASSQASGGEQYF | TGTGCCAGCAGCCAAGCCTCAGGGGGCGAGCAGTACTTC
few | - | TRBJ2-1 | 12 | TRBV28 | CASSPDSNEQFF | TGTGCCAGCAGCCCCGACAGCAATGAGCAGTTCTTC
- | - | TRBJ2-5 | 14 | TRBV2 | CASSRGRQGETQYF | TGTGCCAGCAGCCGGGGCAGGCAGGGGGAGACCCAGTACTTC
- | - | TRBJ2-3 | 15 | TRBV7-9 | CASSLIRRAGDTQYF | TGTGCCAGCAGCTTAATCAGGCGGGCGGGAGATACGCAGTATTTT
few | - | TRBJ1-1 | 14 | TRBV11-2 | CASSLHEMNTEAFF | TGTGCCAGCAGCTTACACGAGATGAACACTGAAGCTTTCTTT
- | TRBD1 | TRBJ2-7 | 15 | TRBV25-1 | CASSEPSGTVYEQYF | TGTGCCAGCAGTGAACCCTCCGGGACAGTTTACGAGCAGTACTTC
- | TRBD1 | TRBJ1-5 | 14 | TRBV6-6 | CASSEGQGYQPQHF | TGTGCCAGCTCGGAGGGACAGGGCTATCAGCCCCAGCATTTT
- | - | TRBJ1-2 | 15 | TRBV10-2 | CASSDVTYGGYGYTF | TGCGCCAGCAGTGATGTCACCTACGGAGGCTATGGCTACACCTTC
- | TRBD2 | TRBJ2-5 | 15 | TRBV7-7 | CASTLTSGVQETQYF | TGTGCTAGCACCTTGACTAGCGGGGTCCAAGAGACCCAGTACTTC
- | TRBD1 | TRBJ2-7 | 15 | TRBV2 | CAILQSGTGVYEQYF | TGTGCCATCCTACAGTCCGGGACAGGGGTTTACGAGCAGTACTTC
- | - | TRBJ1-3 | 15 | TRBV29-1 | CSVNDGVSSGNTIYF | TGCAGCGTTAATGACGGAGTAAGCTCTGGAAACACCATATATTTT
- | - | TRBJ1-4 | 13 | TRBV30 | CAWRNGGPEKLFF | TGTGCCTGGAGAAACGGAGGCCCTGAAAAACTGTTTTTT
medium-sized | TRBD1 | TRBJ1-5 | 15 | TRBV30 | CAWSVQGGEVQPQHF | TGTGCCTGGAGTGTACAGGGGGGCGAGGTTCAGCCCCAGCATTTT
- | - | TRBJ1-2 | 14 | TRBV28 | CASSFPGTNYGYTF | TGTGCCAGCAGTTTCCCCGGGACTAACTATGGCTACACCTTC
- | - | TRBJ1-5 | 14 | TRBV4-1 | CASSQVGGNQPQHF | TGCGCCAGCAGCCAAGTAGGGGGCAATCAGCCCCAGCATTTT
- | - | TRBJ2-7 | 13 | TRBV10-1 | CASSLGGGNEQYF | TGCGCCAGCAGTCTGGGAGGAGGGAACGAGCAGTACTTC
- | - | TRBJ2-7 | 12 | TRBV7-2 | CASSSSSYEQYF | TGTGCCAGCAGCTCGAGCTCCTACGAGCAGTACTTC
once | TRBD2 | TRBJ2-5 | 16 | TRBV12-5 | CASGSGLAGSQETQYF | TGTGCTAGTGGTTCCGGACTAGCGGGATCTCAAGAGACCCAGTACTTC
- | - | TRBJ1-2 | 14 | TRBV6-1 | CASSEGQGPYGYTF | TGTGCCAGCAGTGAAGGTCAGGGTCCCTATGGCTACACCTTC
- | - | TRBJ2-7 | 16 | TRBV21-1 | CASSKGTTGTNYEQYF | TGTGCCAGCAGCAAGGGAACCACCGGGACAAACTACGAGCAGTACTTC
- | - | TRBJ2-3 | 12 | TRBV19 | CASTLNSGTQYF | TGTGCCAGTACCCTGAACTCAGGGACGCAGTATTTT
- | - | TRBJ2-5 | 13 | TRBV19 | CASSIARGETQYF | TGTGCCAGTAGTATAGCCAGGGGAGAGACCCAGTACTTC
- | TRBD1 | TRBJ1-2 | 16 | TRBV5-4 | CASSLVRTGANYGYTF | TGTGCCAGCAGCTTAGTTCGGACAGGGGCGAACTATGGCTACACCTTC
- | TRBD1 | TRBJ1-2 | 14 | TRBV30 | CAWSVGAGGYGYTF | TGTGCCTGGAGTGTAGGGGCAGGGGGCTATGGCTACACCTTC
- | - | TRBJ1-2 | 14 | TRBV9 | CASSVEEGVYGYTF | TGTGCCAGCAGCGTAGAAGAGGGTGTATATGGCTACACCTTC
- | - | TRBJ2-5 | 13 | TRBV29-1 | CSVIGSRQETQYF | TGCAGCGTTATTGGTTCTCGGCAAGAGACCCAGTACTTC